The TCR beta chain described here comes from a study of low-dose radiotherapy and immunotherapy resistance in tumors. Study information: Treatment of Cohort 1 consisted of 0.5 Gy per fraction every 2 weeks, adding up to 6.5 Gy. With 1 Gy per fraction every two weeks, Cohort 2 accumulated 13 Gy across 26 weeks.

Stated time point: before trial treatment. Donors were given nivolumab, ipilimumab, aspirin, low-dose cyclophosphamide and low-dose radiotherapy. CDR3 length equals 16 residues. V was cut by 5 bases and J by 1 base, with 17 bases left in between. Germline V lookup: CDR1 MNHEY, CDR2 SVGEGT. Covering alpha and beta chains, TRAV- and TRBV-specific primers were used for the first-strand cDNA. Using a constant-region primer together with a V-primer adapter, TCRs were subjected to around 20 PCR cycles of amplification. TCRdb fed the reads into MiXCR, producing one record per CDR3 protein. This table has around 65,000 distinct CDR3 sequences, about 26% appearing once.

The input for sequencing was PBMCs, taken before treatment. V and J are TRBV6-2 or TRBV6-3 and TRBJ1-1; D perhaps matches TRBD1 (5 bases). The clonotype was recovered from a male donor with rectosigmoid adenocarcinoma. The CDR3 DNA follows: TGTGCCAGCAGTCCTTACTCCGGGGCCCAGAACACTGAAGCTTTCTTT. This encodes CASSPYSGAQNTEAFF.